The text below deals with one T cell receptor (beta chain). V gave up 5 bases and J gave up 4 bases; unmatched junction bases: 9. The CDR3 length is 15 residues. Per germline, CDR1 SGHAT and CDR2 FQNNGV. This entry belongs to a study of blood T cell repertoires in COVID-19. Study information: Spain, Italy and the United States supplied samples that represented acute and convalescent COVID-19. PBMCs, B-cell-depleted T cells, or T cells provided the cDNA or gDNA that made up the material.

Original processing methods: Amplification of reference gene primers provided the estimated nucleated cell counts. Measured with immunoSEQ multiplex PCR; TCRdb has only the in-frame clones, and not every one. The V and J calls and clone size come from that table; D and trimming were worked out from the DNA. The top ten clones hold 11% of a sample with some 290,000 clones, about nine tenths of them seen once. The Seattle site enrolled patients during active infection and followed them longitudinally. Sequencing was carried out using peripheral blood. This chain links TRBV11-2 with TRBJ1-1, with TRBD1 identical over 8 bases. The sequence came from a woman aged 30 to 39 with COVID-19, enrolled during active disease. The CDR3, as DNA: TGTGCCAGCAGCAAACGGACAGGGCTCTCCACTGAAGCTTTCTTT. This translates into CASSKRTGLSTEAFF.